Reported below is one T cell receptor beta chain. The antigen is undetermined. Other nucleotide sequences in the sample specify the same CDR3. This record comes from a study of shared clonotypes between healthy human individuals. V was trimmed by 3 bases and J by 4 bases, leaving 9 bases between them. CDR1 and CDR2 from the germline V gene are LNHNV and YYDKDF (reference sequence). The CDR3 contains 14 residues. The study's findings and limits: Despite large depth, sorted-subset datasets appeared incompletely sequenced. The generation probabilities recorded for non-shared clonotypes fell below those of clonotypes shared by all four donors.

Several immunoSEQ plates received, in even portions, the genomic DNA of each subset. The table came from immunoSEQ multiplex PCR; TCRdb's copy has only in-frame clones and leaves some out. This sample has some 1,900,000 clones, with just under 95% found just once. The naive CD8 fraction comprised CD45RO-negative cells positively selected for CCR7 and excluded terminally differentiated effector memory CD45RA+ cells. The V gene is TRBV15, the J gene TRBJ2-2; possible D gene TRBD1, 5 bases. The sequence derives from a man between 18 and 29 years old in good health. Specimen: naive CD8+ T cells sorted from blood. The CDR3 sequence: CATSRGRGTGELFF. Here the CDR3 DNA reads TGTGCCACCAGCAGGGGGCGCGGCACCGGGGAGCTGTTTTTT.